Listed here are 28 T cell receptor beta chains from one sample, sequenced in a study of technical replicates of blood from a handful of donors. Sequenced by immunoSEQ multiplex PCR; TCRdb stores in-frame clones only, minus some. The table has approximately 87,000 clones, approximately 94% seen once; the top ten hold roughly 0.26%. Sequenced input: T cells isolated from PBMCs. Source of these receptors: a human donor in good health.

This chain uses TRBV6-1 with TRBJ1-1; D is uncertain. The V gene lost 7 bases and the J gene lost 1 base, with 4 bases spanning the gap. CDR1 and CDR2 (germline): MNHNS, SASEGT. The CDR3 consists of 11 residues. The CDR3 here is CASNRNTEAFF. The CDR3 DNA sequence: TGTGCCAGCAACAGGAACACTGAAGCTTTCTTT.

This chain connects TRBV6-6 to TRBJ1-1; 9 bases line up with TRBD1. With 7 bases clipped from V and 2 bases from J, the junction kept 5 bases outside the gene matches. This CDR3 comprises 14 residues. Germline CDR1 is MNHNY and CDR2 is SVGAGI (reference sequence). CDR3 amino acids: CASNPGQGNTEAFF. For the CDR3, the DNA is TGTGCCAGCAACCCGGGACAGGGTAACACTGAAGCTTTCTTT.

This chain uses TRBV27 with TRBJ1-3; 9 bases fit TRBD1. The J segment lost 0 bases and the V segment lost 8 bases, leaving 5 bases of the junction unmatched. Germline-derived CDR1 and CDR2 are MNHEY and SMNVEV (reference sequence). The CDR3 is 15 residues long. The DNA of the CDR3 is TGTGCCAGCGCGCGGGACAGGGACTCTGGAAACACCATATATTTT. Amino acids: CASARDRDSGNTIYF.

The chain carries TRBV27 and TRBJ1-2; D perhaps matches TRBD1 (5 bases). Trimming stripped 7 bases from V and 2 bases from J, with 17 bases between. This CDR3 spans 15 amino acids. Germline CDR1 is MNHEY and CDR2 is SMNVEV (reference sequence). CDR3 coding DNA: TGTGCCAGCACCGCGGGCGGGGCAGCCAACTATGGCTACACCTTC. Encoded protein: CASTAGGAANYGYTF.

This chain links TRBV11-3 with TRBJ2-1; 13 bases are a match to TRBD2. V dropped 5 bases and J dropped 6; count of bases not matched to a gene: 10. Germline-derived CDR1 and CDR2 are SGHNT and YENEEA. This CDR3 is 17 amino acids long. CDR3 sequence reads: CASSPGRTSGSSNEQFF. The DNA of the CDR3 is TGTGCCAGCAGCCCGGGACGGACTAGCGGGAGTTCCAATGAGCAGTTCTTC.

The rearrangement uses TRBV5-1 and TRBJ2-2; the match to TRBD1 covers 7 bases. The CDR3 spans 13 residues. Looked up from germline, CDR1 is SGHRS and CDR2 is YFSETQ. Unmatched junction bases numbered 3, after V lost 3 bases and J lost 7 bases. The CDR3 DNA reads TGCGCCAGCAGCTCGACAGGGAACGGGGAGCTGTTTTTT. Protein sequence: CASSSTGNGELFF.

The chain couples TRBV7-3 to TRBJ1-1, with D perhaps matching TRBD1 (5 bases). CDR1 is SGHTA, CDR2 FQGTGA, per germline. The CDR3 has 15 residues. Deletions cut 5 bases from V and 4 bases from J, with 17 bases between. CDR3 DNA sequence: TGTGCCAGCAGCCCGCCGGGAGGGGAGGGCACTGAAGCTTTCTTT. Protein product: CASSPPGGEGTEAFF.

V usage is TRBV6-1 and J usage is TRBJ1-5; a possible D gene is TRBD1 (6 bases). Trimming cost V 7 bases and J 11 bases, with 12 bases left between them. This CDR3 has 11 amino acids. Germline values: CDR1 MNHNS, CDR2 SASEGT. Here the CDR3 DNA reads TGTGCCAGCACCCTAGACAGGTCCCAGCATTTT. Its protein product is CASTLDRSQHF.

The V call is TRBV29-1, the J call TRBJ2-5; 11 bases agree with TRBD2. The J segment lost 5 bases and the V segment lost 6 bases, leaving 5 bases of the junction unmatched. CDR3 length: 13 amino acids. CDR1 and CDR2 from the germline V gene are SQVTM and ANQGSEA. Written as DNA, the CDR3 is TGCAGCGTCCTCACTAGCGGGAGTGAGACCCAGTACTTC. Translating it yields CSVLTSGSETQYF.

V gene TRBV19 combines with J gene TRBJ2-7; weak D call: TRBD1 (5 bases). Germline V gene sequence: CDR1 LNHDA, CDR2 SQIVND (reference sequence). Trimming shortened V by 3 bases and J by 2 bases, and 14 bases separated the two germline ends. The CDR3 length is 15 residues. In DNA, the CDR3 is TGTGCCAGTAGTATCGGACACGCGCTAACCTACGAGCAGTACTTC. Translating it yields CASSIGHALTYEQYF.

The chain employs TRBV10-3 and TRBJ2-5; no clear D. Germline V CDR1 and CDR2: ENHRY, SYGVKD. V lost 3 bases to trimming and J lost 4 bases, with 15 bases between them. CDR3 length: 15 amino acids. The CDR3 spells CAISDQERELETQYF. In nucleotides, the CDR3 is TGTGCCATCAGTGATCAAGAACGAGAATTAGAGACCCAGTACTTC.

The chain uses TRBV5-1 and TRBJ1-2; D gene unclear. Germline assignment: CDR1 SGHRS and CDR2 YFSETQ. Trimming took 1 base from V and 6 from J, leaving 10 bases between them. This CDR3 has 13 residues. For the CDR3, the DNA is TGCGCCAGCAGCTTGAATTTCGGGGATGGCTACACCTTC. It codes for CASSLNFGDGYTF.

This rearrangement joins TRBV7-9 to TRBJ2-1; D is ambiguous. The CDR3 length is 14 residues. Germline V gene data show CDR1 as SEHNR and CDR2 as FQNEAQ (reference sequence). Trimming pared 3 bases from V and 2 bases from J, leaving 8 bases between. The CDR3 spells CASSFDLTYNEQFF. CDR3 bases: TGTGCCAGCAGCTTCGATCTAACCTACAATGAGCAGTTCTTC. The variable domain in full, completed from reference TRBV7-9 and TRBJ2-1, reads DTGVSQNPRHKITKRGQNVTFRCDPISEHNRLYWYRQTLGQGPEFLTYFQNEAQLEKSRLLSDRFSAERPKGSFSTLEIQRTEQGDSAMYLCASSFDLTYNEQFFGPGTRLTVL.

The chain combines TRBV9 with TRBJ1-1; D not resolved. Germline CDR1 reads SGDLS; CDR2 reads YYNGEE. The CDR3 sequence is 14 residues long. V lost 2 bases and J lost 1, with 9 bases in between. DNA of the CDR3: TGTGCCAGCAGCGTTGGAAGCGCGAACACTGAAGCTTTCTTT. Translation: CASSVGSANTEAFF.

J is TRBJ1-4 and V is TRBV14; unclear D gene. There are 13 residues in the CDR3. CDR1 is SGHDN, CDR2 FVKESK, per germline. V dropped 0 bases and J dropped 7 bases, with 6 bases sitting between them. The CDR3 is CASSQENSEKLFF. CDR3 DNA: TGTGCCAGCAGCCAAGAGAACAGTGAAAAACTGTTTTTT.

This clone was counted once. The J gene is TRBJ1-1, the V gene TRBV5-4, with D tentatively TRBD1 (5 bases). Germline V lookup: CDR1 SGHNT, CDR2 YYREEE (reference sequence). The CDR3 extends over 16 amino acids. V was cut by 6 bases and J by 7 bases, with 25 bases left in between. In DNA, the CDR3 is TGTGCCAGCACCGATCGGAGGGCGGGGCGGCAGCATGAAGCTTTCTTT. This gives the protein CASTDRRAGRQHEAFF.

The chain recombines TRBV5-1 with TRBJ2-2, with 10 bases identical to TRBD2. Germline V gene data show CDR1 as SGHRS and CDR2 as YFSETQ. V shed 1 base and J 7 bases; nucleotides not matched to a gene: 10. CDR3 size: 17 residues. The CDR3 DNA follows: TGCGCCAGCAGCTTGCACCAGAGCGGGGGGGCAATCGGGGAGCTGTTTTTT. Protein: CASSLHQSGGAIGELFF.

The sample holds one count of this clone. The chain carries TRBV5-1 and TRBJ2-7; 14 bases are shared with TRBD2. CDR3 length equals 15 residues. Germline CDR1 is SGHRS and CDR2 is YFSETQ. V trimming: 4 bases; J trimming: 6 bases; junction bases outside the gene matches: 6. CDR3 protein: CASSLGTSGSVEQYF. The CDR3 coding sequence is TGCGCCAGCAGCCTGGGGACTAGCGGGAGTGTCGAGCAGTACTTC.

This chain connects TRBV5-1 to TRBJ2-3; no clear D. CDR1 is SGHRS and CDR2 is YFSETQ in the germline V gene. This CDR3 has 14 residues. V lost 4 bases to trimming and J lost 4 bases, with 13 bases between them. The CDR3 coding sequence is TGCGCCAGCAGCCTTGGCACAGTCCCAGATACGCAGTATTTT. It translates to CASSLGTVPDTQYF. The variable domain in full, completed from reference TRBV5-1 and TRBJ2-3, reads KAGVTQTPRYLIKTRGQQVTLSCSPISGHRSVSWYQQTPGQGLQFLFEYFSETQRNKGNFPGRFSGRQFSNSRSEMNVSTLELGDSALYLCASSLGTVPDTQYFGPGTRLTVL.

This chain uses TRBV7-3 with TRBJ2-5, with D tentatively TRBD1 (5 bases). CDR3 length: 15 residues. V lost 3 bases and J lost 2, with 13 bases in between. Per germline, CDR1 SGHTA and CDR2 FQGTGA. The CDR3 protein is CASSLWGSTQETQYF. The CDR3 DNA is TGTGCCAGCAGCTTGTGGGGCAGTACTCAAGAGACCCAGTACTTC. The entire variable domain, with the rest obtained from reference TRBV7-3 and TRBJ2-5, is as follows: GAGVSQTPSNKVTEKGKYVELRCDPISGHTALYWYRQSLGQGPEFLIYFQGTGAADDSGLPNDRFFAVRPEGSVSTLKIQRTERGDSAVYLCASSLWGSTQETQYFGPGTRLLVL.

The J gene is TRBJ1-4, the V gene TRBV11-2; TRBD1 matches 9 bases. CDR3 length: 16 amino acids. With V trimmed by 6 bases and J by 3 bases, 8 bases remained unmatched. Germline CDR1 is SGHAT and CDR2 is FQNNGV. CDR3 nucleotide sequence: TGTGCCAGCAGGCAACCGGGACAGGGTCCTAATGAAAAACTGTTTTTT. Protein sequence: CASRQPGQGPNEKLFF.

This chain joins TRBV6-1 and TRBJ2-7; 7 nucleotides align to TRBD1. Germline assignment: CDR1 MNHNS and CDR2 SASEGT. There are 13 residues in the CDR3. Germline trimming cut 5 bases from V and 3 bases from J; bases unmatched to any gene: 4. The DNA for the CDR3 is TGTGCCAGCAGTAACAGGGGAAACTACGAGCAGTACTTC. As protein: CASSNRGNYEQYF.

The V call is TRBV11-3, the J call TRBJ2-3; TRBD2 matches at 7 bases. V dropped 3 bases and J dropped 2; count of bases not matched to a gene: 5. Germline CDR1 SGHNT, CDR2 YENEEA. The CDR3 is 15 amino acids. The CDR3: CASSFGLGPTDTQYF. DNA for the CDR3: TGTGCCAGCAGCTTTGGACTAGGCCCCACAGATACGCAGTATTTT.

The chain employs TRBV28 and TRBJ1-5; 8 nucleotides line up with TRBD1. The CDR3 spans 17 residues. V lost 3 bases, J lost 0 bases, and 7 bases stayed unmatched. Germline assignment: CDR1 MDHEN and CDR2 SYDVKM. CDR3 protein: CASSLRDRQYSNQPQHF. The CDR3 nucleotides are TGTGCCAGCAGTTTGCGGGACAGGCAGTATAGCAATCAGCCCCAGCATTTT.

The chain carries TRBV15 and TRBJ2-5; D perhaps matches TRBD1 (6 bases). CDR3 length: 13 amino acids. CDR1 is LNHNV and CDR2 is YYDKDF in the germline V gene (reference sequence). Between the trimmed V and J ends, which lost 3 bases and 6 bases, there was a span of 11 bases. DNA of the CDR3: TGTGCCACCAGCAGCAGGGGCTCGAAGACCCAGTACTTC. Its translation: CATSSRGSKTQYF.

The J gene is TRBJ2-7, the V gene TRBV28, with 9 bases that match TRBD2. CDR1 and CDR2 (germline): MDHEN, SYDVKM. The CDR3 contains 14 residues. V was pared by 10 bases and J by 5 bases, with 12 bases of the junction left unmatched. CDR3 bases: TGTGCCACCTTCCTGCCGGGACTAGCAAACGAGCAGTACTTC. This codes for CATFLPGLANEQYF. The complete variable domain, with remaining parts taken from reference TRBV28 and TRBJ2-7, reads DVKVTQSSRYLVKRTGEKVFLECVQDMDHENMFWYRQDPGLGLRLIYFSYDVKMKEKGDIPEGYSVSREKKERFSLILESASTNQTSMYLCATFLPGLANEQYFGPGTRLTVT.

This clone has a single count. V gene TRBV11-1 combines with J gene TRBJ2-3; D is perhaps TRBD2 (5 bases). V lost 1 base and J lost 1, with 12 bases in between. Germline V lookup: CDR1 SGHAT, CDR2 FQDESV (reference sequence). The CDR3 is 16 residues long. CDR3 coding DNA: TGTGCCAGCAGCTTAGTTGGGCTAGCCGGCACAGATACGCAGTATTTT. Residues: CASSLVGLAGTDTQYF. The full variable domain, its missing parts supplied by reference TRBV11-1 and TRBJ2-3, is EAEVAQSPRYKITEKSQAVAFWCDPISGHATLYWYRQILGQGPELLVQFQDESVVDDSQLPKDRFSAERLKGVDSTLKIQPAELGDSAMYLCASSLVGLAGTDTQYFGPGTRLTVL.

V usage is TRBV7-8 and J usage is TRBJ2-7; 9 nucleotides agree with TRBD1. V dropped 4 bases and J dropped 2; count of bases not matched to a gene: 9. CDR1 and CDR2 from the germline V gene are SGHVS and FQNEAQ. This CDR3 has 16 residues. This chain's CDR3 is CASSSWDRAKTYEQYF. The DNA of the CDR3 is TGTGCCAGCAGCTCATGGGACAGGGCGAAAACCTACGAGCAGTACTTC.